This T cell receptor beta chain was identified in a study of blood T cell repertoires in COVID-19. Repertoires were generated with immunoSEQ multiplex PCR, while TCRdb's copy carries only in-frame clones and drops some. This repertoire shows around 81,000 clones, roughly 84% found once; its top ten account for around 38%. Looked up from germline, CDR1 is SGHRS and CDR2 is YFSETQ. The germline V and J ends were trimmed by 4 bases and 6 bases, with 7 bases remaining between them. There are 12 residues in the CDR3. The genes are TRBV5-1 and TRBJ2-2; D is possibly TRBD2 (5 bases). Source material: peripheral blood. The clonotype comes from a man at least 80 years old with acute or convalescent COVID-19. CDR3 coding DNA: TGCGCCAGCAGCCTTAGCGCCGGGGAGCTGTTTTTT. Translation gives CASSLSAGELFF.